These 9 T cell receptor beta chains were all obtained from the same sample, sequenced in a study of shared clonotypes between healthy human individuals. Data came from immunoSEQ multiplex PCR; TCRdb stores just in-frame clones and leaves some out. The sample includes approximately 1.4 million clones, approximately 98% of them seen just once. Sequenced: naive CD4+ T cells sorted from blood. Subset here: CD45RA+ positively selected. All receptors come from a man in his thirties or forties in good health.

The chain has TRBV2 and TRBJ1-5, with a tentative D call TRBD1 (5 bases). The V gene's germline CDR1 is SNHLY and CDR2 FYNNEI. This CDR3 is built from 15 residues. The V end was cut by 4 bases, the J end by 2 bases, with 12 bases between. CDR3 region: CASSAQGLGNQPQHF. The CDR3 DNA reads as TGTGCCAGCAGTGCTCAGGGTTTGGGCAATCAGCCCCAGCATTTT.

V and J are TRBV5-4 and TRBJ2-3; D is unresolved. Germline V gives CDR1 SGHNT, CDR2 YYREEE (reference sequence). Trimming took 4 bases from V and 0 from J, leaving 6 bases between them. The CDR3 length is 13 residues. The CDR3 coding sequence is TGTGCCAGCAGCCAAAGAAGCACAGATACGCAGTATTTT. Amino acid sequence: CASSQRSTDTQYF. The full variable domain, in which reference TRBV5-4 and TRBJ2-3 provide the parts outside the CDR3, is ETGVTQSPTHLIKTRGQQVTLRCSSQSGHNTVSWYQQALGQGPQFIFQYYREEENGRGNFPPRFSGLQFPNYSSELNVNALELDDSALYLCASSQRSTDTQYFGPGTRLTVL.

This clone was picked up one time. As DNA, the CDR3 is TGTGCCAGCAGCCGACAGATTCTTAACTCCTACGAGCAGTACTTC. It codes for CASSRQILNSYEQYF. This chain joins TRBV6-5 and TRBJ2-7, with D possibly being TRBD1 (5 bases). V was trimmed by 6 bases and J by 0 bases, leaving 15 bases between them. CDR1 MNHEY and CDR2 SVGAGI come from the germline V gene. This CDR3 has 15 residues.

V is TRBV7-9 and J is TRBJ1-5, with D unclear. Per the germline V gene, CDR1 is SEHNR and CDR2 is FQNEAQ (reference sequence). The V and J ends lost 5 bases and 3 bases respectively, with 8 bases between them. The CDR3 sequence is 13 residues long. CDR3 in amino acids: CASSRENNQPQHF. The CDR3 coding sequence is TGTGCCAGCAGCCGGGAAAACAATCAGCCCCAGCATTTT.

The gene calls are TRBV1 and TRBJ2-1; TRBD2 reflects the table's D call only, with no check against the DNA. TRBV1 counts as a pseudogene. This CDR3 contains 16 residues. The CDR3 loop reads CTSRATSGTSYNEQFF. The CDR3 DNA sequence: TGCACCAGCAGGGCGACTAGCGGAACCTCCTACAATGAGCAGTTCTTC.

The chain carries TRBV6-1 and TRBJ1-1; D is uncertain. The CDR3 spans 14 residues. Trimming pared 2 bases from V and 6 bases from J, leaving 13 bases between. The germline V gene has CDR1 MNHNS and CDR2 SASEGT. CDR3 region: CASSELVQGSEAFF. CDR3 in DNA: TGTGCCAGCAGTGAACTGGTACAAGGGTCTGAAGCTTTCTTT.

CDR3 coding DNA: TGCGCCAGCAGCCCCGGCTTTAGCTCCTACAATGAGCAGTTCTTC. Translating gives CASSPGFSSYNEQFF. The gene calls are TRBV5-1 and TRBJ2-1, with no clear D. V was trimmed by 4 bases and J by 0 bases, leaving 11 bases between them. The CDR3 contains 15 residues. Per the germline V gene, CDR1 is SGHRS and CDR2 is YFSETQ.

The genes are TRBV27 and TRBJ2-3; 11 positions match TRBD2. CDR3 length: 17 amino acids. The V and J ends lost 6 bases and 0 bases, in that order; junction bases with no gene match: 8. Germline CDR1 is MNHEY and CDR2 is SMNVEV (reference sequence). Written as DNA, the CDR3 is TGTGCCAGCAGGGGGACTAGCGGTATTCCTAGCACAGATACGCAGTATTTT. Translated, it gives CASRGTSGIPSTDTQYF.

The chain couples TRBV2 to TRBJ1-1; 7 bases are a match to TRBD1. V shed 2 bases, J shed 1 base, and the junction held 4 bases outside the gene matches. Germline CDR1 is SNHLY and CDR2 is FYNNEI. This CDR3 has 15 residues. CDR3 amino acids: CASSEPRGQNTEAFF. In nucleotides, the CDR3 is TGTGCCAGCAGTGAACCGAGGGGGCAGAACACTGAAGCTTTCTTT. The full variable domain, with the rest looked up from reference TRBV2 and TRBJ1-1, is EPEVTQTPSHQVTQMGQEVILRCVPISNHLYFYWYRQILGQKVEFLVSFYNNEISEKSEIFDDQFSVERPDGSNFTLKIRSTKLEDSAMYFCASSEPRGQNTEAFFGQGTRLTVV.